The sequence of this T cell receptor beta chain was determined in a study of T-cell reconstitution after alpha-beta-depleted transplantation in children (dated by TCRdb to about 2016). Broadly, across the study: Using TCR repertoire profiling, the study followed T-cell immune reconstitution in a quantitative way in children after TCRalphabeta/CD19-depleted allogeneic hematopoietic cell transplantation.

Note on this clonotype: The target of this receptor is not known. No quality values exist for individual bases; no much larger clone is one base distant.

V is pruned by 6 bases and J by 4 bases, leaving 7 bases of the junction without a gene match. Via the germline V gene (reference sequence), CDR1 is MNHEY and CDR2 SMNVEV. The CDR3 contains 15 residues, cysteine and phenylalanine counted. The read is trimmed to its CDR3 DNA, 45 bases read in frame from base 1. Receptors were amplified or captured by PCR. Sequencing was carried out with an Illumina HiSeq 2500. TCR libraries were prepared with molecular barcoding, using unique molecular identifiers to normalize TCRbeta repertoire quantification. The raw public reads went through TCRdb reprocessing: fastp at Q25, MiXCR clone calling, in-frame beta chains kept. For every CDR3 protein sequence, its rows merge into one entry that carries the most common genes and DNA. The sample contains 500,000 to 600,000 distinct CDR3 sequences, approximately 16% of them found a single time. Roughly 3.3% of the sample goes to the ten largest clones.

This specimen consisted of PBMCs from the stem cell graft donor, obtained from the stem cell graft. This clonotype was sampled from a human donor who donated a stem cell graft to a child with acute lymphoblastic leukemia. The chain is assembled from TRBV27 and TRBJ1-1; 11 nucleotides in the junction match TRBD1. The base sequence is TGTGCCAGCAGGCCATTCGGGACAGGGGGCACTGAAGCTTTCTTT. It is translated as CASRPFGTGGTEAFF.